Sequencing of this TCR beta chain was carried out in a study of cytomegalovirus exposure and HLA in healthy donors. PCR was performed using 60 Vbeta and 13 Jbeta primers. TCRdb's copy holds only in-frame clones and misses some; the assay was immunoSEQ multiplex PCR. The sample yields more than 95,000 clones, 9% to 10% seen once. Details on this clone: Its antigen is unknown.

Findings of the study overall: Earlier analysis looked at TCR beta V segments, and most were productive about 87% or about 30% of the time.

The clonotype originates from a man aged 25 to 45 in good health and CMV-seronegative. The material sequenced was PBMCs.

This chain's CDR3 is CASSILTSGSSEQYF. As DNA, the CDR3 is TGTGCCAGTAGTATTCTGACTAGCGGGAGTTCCGAGCAGTACTTC. The chain couples TRBV19 to TRBJ2-7; TRBD2 aligns across 12 bases. Germline CDR1 is LNHDA and CDR2 is SQIVND (reference sequence). With V trimmed by 3 bases and J by 6 bases, 6 bases remained unmatched. The CDR3 has 15 residues.